A selection of T cell receptor beta chains follows, all from one sample in a study of blood T cell repertoires in COVID-19. TCRdb's table, derived via immunoSEQ multiplex PCR, lists solely in-frame clones and lacks some. The sample gives about 160,000 clones, less than 85% of which show up once; around 7% is in the top ten. Sample: peripheral blood. These receptors were obtained from a woman in her 40s with COVID-19, enrolled during active disease. CDR3s include the opening cysteine and the closing phenylalanine or tryptophan. The D gene is left open where the match is weak. A row's size may be missing; if present it is once, few, many or a size class.

j_call d_call v_call clone_size cdr3_aa cdr3_nt
TRBJ1-6 NA TRBV11-2 NA CASSLTAGNSPLHF TGTGCCAGCAGCCTCACTGCCGGGAATTCACCCCTCCACTTT
TRBJ2-2 TRBD1 TRBV24-1 NA CATSAAGQGYTGELFF TGTGCCACCAGTGCCGCGGGACAGGGATACACCGGGGAGCTGTTTTTT
TRBJ2-2 TRBD1 TRBV30 NA CAWNRQGALRNTGELFF TGTGCCTGGAACCGACAGGGGGCGTTAAGGAACACCGGGGAGCTGTTTTTT
TRBJ1-4 TRBD1 TRBV19 once CASSSPGQVSEKLFF TGTGCCAGTAGTAGCCCGGGACAGGTGTCTGAAAAACTGTTTTTT
TRBJ1-2 NA TRBV6-5 NA CAGKPGAGNGYTF TGTGCCGGCAAGCCCGGCGCAGGTAATGGCTACACCTTC
TRBJ2-5 NA TRBV28 NA CASSIKTQYF TGTGCCAGCAGTATTAAGACCCAGTACTTC
TRBJ2-1 TRBD2 TRBV5-1 NA CASSITSGSSEQFF TGCGCCAGCAGCATAACTAGCGGGAGCAGTGAGCAGTTCTTC
TRBJ2-1 NA TRBV11-2 NA CASSLALSSALAYNEQFF TGTGCCAGCAGCTTAGCTTTGTCTAGCGCCCTTGCCTACAATGAGCAGTTCTTC
TRBJ2-3 NA TRBV7-2 NA CASSLVFLDTQYF TGTGCCAGCAGCTTAGTTTTTCTAGATACGCAGTATTTT
TRBJ2-1 TRBD2 TRBV6-4 NA CASSDSGDGRDNEQFF TGTGCCAGCAGTGACTCTGGGGACGGGAGGGACAATGAGCAGTTCTTC
TRBJ1-2 NA TRBV5-4 NA CASSLAQQFYGYTF TGTGCCAGCAGCTTGGCACAGCAGTTCTATGGCTACACCTTC
TRBJ2-7 NA TRBV7-9 NA CASSFGGGEQYF TGTGCCAGCAGCTTCGGGGGTGGGGAGCAGTACTTC
TRBJ2-5 TRBD1 TRBV5-6 NA CASSFDREETQYF TGTGCCAGCAGCTTCGACAGGGAAGAGACCCAGTACTTC
TRBJ1-1 NA TRBV5-6 NA CASSLREGGTEAFF TGTGCCAGCAGCTTAAGGGAGGGGGGCACTGAAGCTTTCTTT
TRBJ1-4 TRBD1 TRBV6-5 once CASRVTGGGEKLFF TGTGCCAGCAGGGTAACAGGGGGAGGGGAAAAACTGTTTTTT
TRBJ2-1 TRBD2 TRBV2 NA CASRPILAGSYNEQFF TGTGCCAGCAGGCCTATACTAGCGGGGAGTTACAATGAGCAGTTCTTC
TRBJ2-1 TRBD2 TRBV28 NA CASSFRRESNNEQFF TGTGCCAGCAGTTTTAGGCGGGAGTCCAACAATGAGCAGTTCTTC
TRBJ2-2 NA TRBV16 once CASSQSSLLNTGELFF TGTGCCAGCAGCCAATCGTCACTCCTGAACACCGGGGAGCTGTTTTTT
TRBJ2-5 NA TRBV7-9 NA CASSKPTGDSPTYQETQYF TGTGCCAGCAGCAAGCCCACAGGGGACTCCCCAACCTACCAAGAGACCCAGTACTTC
TRBJ2-6 TRBD1 TRBV7-9 NA CASSLWQGVSSGANVLTF TGTGCCAGCAGCTTATGGCAGGGGGTCAGCTCTGGGGCCAACGTCCTGACTTTC
TRBJ2-5 NA TRBV7-9 NA CASRPGAEETQYF TGTGCCAGCAGACCAGGGGCTGAAGAGACCCAGTACTTC
TRBJ2-1 NA TRBV6-5 NA CASSFPGTRRQQFF TGTGCCAGCAGTTTCCCAGGAACACGTCGTCAACAGTTCTTC
TRBJ2-3 TRBD2 TRBV7-6 NA CASSFRTSGTTDTQYF TGTGCCAGCAGCTTCAGGACTAGCGGAACCACAGATACGCAGTATTTT
TRBJ2-5 TRBD2 TRBV7-9 once CASSPTSAKETQYF TGTGCCAGCAGTCCAACTAGCGCAAAAGAGACCCAGTACTTC
TRBJ1-4 TRBD1 TRBV5-4 NA CASSRTGNRANEKLFF TGTGCCAGCAGCCGGACAGGGAATAGGGCTAATGAAAAACTGTTTTTT
TRBJ1-2 NA TRBV9 NA CASTPGSHYGYTF TGTGCCAGCACCCCTGGCAGTCACTATGGCTACACCTTC
TRBJ1-5 TRBD1 TRBV28 once CASSLTGSGQPQHF TGTGCCAGCAGCCTGACAGGGTCCGGTCAGCCCCAGCATTTT
TRBJ1-2 NA TRBV5-4 NA CASSLADRGYTF TGTGCCAGCAGCTTGGCCGATAGAGGCTACACCTTC
TRBJ2-1 NA TRBV9 once CASSVGSDNNEQFF TGTGCCAGCAGCGTAGGGTCCGACAACAATGAGCAGTTCTTC
TRBJ2-1 TRBD2 TRBV7-3 NA CASSPTKLAGGGDEQFF TGTGCCAGCAGCCCCACAAAACTAGCGGGGGGTGGAGATGAGCAGTTCTTC
TRBJ1-6 NA TRBV7-9 NA CASRLATYNSPLHF TGTGCCAGCAGACTTGCGACCTATAATTCACCCCTCCACTTT
TRBJ2-3 TRBD1 TRBV7-9 NA CASSLVQGPVDTQYF TGTGCCAGCAGCTTAGTACAGGGGCCCGTGGATACGCAGTATTTT
TRBJ1-6 NA TRBV18 few CASSLEIRENSPLHF TGTGCCAGCTCACTCGAAATTCGTGAGAATTCACCCCTCCACTTT
TRBJ2-1 NA TRBV19 NA CASSSSGISTYNEQFF TGTGCCAGTAGTTCGTCCGGGATATCCACCTACAATGAGCAGTTCTTC
TRBJ1-1 NA TRBV7-3 NA CASSPPGGTEAFF TGTGCCAGCAGCCCCCCCGGGGGAACTGAAGCTTTCTTT
TRBJ2-5 NA TRBV5-4 NA CASSFPGFQETQYF TGTGCCAGCAGCTTCCCAGGCTTCCAAGAGACCCAGTACTTC
TRBJ2-6 NA TRBV5-1 once CASSLAMGANVLTF TGCGCCAGCAGCTTGGCCATGGGGGCCAACGTCCTGACTTTC
TRBJ1-5 NA TRBV18 NA CASSPTGDNQPQHF TGTGCCAGCTCACCGACGGGAGATAATCAGCCCCAGCATTTT
TRBJ2-1 TRBD2 TRBV27 NA CASSLNVGTSGHEQFF TGTGCCAGCAGTTTAAACGTCGGGACTAGCGGTCATGAGCAGTTCTTC
TRBJ2-3 TRBD2 TRBV6-1 NA CASSEVGGLAGSDTQYF TGTGCCAGCAGTGAAGTGGGAGGGCTAGCGGGATCAGATACGCAGTATTTT
TRBJ1-1 NA TRBV27 NA CASSQSGFLNTEAFF TGTGCCAGCAGCCAATCGGGATTTTTAAACACTGAAGCTTTTTTT
TRBJ2-1 NA TRBV15 once CATSRYGVSYNEQFF TGTGCCACCAGCAGATACGGGGTCTCCTACAATGAGCAGTTCTTC
TRBJ2-7 TRBD2 TRBV4-1 NA CASSQGRLAAGYEQYF TGCGCCAGCAGCCAAGGGCGTCTAGCGGCCGGTTACGAGCAGTACTTC
TRBJ2-3 NA TRBV6-6 NA CASSYLLQADTQYF TGTGCCAGCAGTTACTTACTACAGGCAGATACGCAGTATTTT
TRBJ1-5 NA TRBV7-2 NA CASSSTGVSPQHF TGTGCCAGCAGCTCTACAGGCGTCTCGCCCCAGCATTTT
TRBJ1-3 NA TRBV2 NA CATRDRGSNTIYF TGTGCCACCCGGGACCGGGGGAGTAACACCATATATTTT
TRBJ2-1 NA TRBV25-1 NA CASSEYSHGSYNEQFF TGTGCCAGCAGTGAATATAGCCATGGGAGCTACAATGAGCAGTTCTTC
TRBJ2-7 TRBD1 TRBV28 NA CASSVAGQGYEQYF TGTGCCAGCAGTGTAGCGGGACAGGGGTACGAGCAGTACTTC
TRBJ1-2 TRBD1 TRBV10-1 NA CASSETRQGQARPTNYGYTF TGCGCCAGCAGTGAGACCAGACAGGGACAAGCGCGGCCAACTAACTATGGCTACACCTTC